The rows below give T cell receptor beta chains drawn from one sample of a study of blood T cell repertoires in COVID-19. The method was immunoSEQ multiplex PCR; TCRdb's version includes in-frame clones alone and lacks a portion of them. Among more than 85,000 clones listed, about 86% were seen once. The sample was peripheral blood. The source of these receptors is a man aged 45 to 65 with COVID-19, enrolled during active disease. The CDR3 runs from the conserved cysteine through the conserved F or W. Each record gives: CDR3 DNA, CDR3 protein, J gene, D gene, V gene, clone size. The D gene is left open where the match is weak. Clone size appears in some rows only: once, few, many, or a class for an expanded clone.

CDR3nt: TGTGCCAGTAGTCCCGGGACAGCTACTGAAGCTTTCTTT; CDR3aa: CASSPGTATEAFF; j_gene: TRBJ1-1; d_gene: TRBD1; v_gene: TRBV19; abundance: -
CDR3nt: TGTGCCTGGAGTCCAGGGTTCACCATATATTTT; CDR3aa: CAWSPGFTIYF; j_gene: TRBJ1-3; d_gene: -; v_gene: TRBV30; abundance: few
CDR3nt: TGTGCCAGCAGTGAGGGTCAGGAAGGGGCCGAGTTC; CDR3aa: CASSEGQEGAEF; j_gene: TRBJ1-2; d_gene: -; v_gene: TRBV2; abundance: -
CDR3nt: TGTGCCAGTACCCTTACAGGCTACTCTGGAAACACCATATATTTT; CDR3aa: CASTLTGYSGNTIYF; j_gene: TRBJ1-3; d_gene: -; v_gene: TRBV19; abundance: -
CDR3nt: TGTGCCAGCAGCCAAGATGGGGACAGGGGGCTCTCACCCCTCCACTTT; CDR3aa: CASSQDGDRGLSPLHF; j_gene: TRBJ1-6; d_gene: TRBD1; v_gene: TRBV4-2; abundance: -
CDR3nt: TGTGCCAGCAGTTTGCAGGGAGGAGGGGAAAAACTGTTTTTT; CDR3aa: CASSLQGGGEKLFF; j_gene: TRBJ1-4; d_gene: -; v_gene: TRBV27; abundance: -
CDR3nt: TGTGCCTGGAGTACGGGACAGGGTCCAGATACGCAGTATTTT; CDR3aa: CAWSTGQGPDTQYF; j_gene: TRBJ2-3; d_gene: TRBD1; v_gene: TRBV30; abundance: -
CDR3nt: TGTGCCAGCAGCTTGGGGGCGCGGCAGCCCCAGCATTTT; CDR3aa: CASSLGARQPQHF; j_gene: TRBJ1-5; d_gene: -; v_gene: TRBV7-9; abundance: -
CDR3nt: TGTGCCAGCAGCGTAGCTGGGGTAGCGGGGGGATTAGATACGCAGTATTTT; CDR3aa: CASSVAGVAGGLDTQYF; j_gene: TRBJ2-3; d_gene: TRBD2; v_gene: TRBV9; abundance: few
CDR3nt: TGTGCCAGCAGCGTAGGGGGCAGCACCGGGGAGCTGTTTTTT; CDR3aa: CASSVGGSTGELFF; j_gene: TRBJ2-2; d_gene: -; v_gene: TRBV9; abundance: -
CDR3nt: TGTGCCAGCGGCACGGCGCGGGGTAACTACAATGAGCAGTTCTTC; CDR3aa: CASGTARGNYNEQFF; j_gene: TRBJ2-1; d_gene: -; v_gene: TRBV28; abundance: -
CDR3nt: TGTGCCAGCAGCGTAGGTCAGGGAATCGCCTATAATTCACCCCTCCACTTT; CDR3aa: CASSVGQGIAYNSPLHF; j_gene: TRBJ1-6; d_gene: -; v_gene: TRBV9; abundance: -
CDR3nt: TGTGCCAGCAGCCCCAAGAGGGCCACAGGGGGCCCCATGAACACTGAAGCTTTCTTT; CDR3aa: CASSPKRATGGPMNTEAFF; j_gene: TRBJ1-1; d_gene: TRBD1; v_gene: TRBV5-4; abundance: -
CDR3nt: TGCGCCAGCAGCTTGGGTGACAGAGTGAACACTGAAGCTTTCTTT; CDR3aa: CASSLGDRVNTEAFF; j_gene: TRBJ1-1; d_gene: -; v_gene: TRBV5-1; abundance: few
CDR3nt: TGCGCCAGCAGCTTGGGACGTGGCCGGGGGCAGTTCTTC; CDR3aa: CASSLGRGRGQFF; j_gene: TRBJ2-1; d_gene: -; v_gene: TRBV5-1; abundance: once
CDR3nt: TGTGCCATCAGTGCTGGACAGATAAGCACAGATACGCAGTATTTT; CDR3aa: CAISAGQISTDTQYF; j_gene: TRBJ2-3; d_gene: -; v_gene: TRBV10-3; abundance: -
CDR3nt: TGTGCCAGCAGCCCCGACAGGGGGCGCGGGCCGAGTGAAAAACTGTTTTTT; CDR3aa: CASSPDRGRGPSEKLFF; j_gene: TRBJ1-4; d_gene: TRBD1; v_gene: TRBV3-1/TRBV3-2; abundance: few
CDR3nt: TGTGCCAGTAGGGGGACAGGGGCCACCACCTTC; CDR3aa: CASRGTGATTF; j_gene: TRBJ1-2; d_gene: TRBD1; v_gene: TRBV12-3/TRBV12-4; abundance: once
CDR3nt: TGTGCCACCAGCCCCCCAAATAGAGGGTTGTCCTTCGGCTACACCTTC; CDR3aa: CATSPPNRGLSFGYTF; j_gene: TRBJ1-2; d_gene: -; v_gene: TRBV15; abundance: -
CDR3nt: TGCGCCAGCAAAAAGATAGCGAACACCGGGGAGCTGTTTTTT; CDR3aa: CASKKIANTGELFF; j_gene: TRBJ2-2; d_gene: -; v_gene: TRBV4-3; abundance: -
CDR3nt: TGTGCCTGGAGTGTCGGGCAGTCGGGGGCCCAGCATTTT; CDR3aa: CAWSVGQSGAQHF; j_gene: TRBJ1-5; d_gene: -; v_gene: TRBV30; abundance: few
CDR3nt: TGTGCCTGGAGTAGGGGAACGAACACCGGGGAGCTGTTTTTT; CDR3aa: CAWSRGTNTGELFF; j_gene: TRBJ2-2; d_gene: -; v_gene: TRBV30; abundance: -
CDR3nt: TGTGCCAGCAGTCCTAGCGGGGGGGCGGCAGATACGCAGTATTTT; CDR3aa: CASSPSGGAADTQYF; j_gene: TRBJ2-3; d_gene: TRBD2; v_gene: TRBV6-5; abundance: -
CDR3nt: TGCAGTGCTAGTGACTCAACAGGCAACGCACCCCTCCACTTT; CDR3aa: CSASDSTGNAPLHF; j_gene: TRBJ1-6; d_gene: -; v_gene: TRBV20-1; abundance: -
CDR3nt: TGTGCCAGCAGCCCATGGGCCAGTACAAACTATGGCTACACCTTC; CDR3aa: CASSPWASTNYGYTF; j_gene: TRBJ1-2; d_gene: -; v_gene: TRBV4-2; abundance: -
CDR3nt: TGCAGCGCCAACGAGGGGGCTAGCACAGATACGCAGTATTTT; CDR3aa: CSANEGASTDTQYF; j_gene: TRBJ2-3; d_gene: TRBD1; v_gene: TRBV29-1; abundance: -
CDR3nt: TGTGCCAGCACCCCCGGGGATAGCAATCAGCCCCAGCATTTT; CDR3aa: CASTPGDSNQPQHF; j_gene: TRBJ1-5; d_gene: -; v_gene: TRBV7-9; abundance: -
CDR3nt: TGTGCCAGCACCCGAACGGGACTAGCGGGTAACACCGGGGAGCTGTTTTTT; CDR3aa: CASTRTGLAGNTGELFF; j_gene: TRBJ2-2; d_gene: TRBD2; v_gene: TRBV7-9; abundance: -
CDR3nt: TGTGCCAGCAGCATTGGTGTGGTAGGAGTGGGCTACACCTTC; CDR3aa: CASSIGVVGVGYTF; j_gene: TRBJ1-2; d_gene: -; v_gene: TRBV5-4; abundance: -
CDR3nt: TGTGCCAGCAGCCAAGATGGACAGCGGCTGTATGAGCAGTTCTTC; CDR3aa: CASSQDGQRLYEQFF; j_gene: TRBJ2-1; d_gene: -; v_gene: TRBV14; abundance: -
CDR3nt: TGTGCCACCAGTGACGGTTACGAGCAGTACTTC; CDR3aa: CATSDGYEQYF; j_gene: TRBJ2-7; d_gene: -; v_gene: TRBV24-1; abundance: once
CDR3nt: TGTGCCAGCTCTCCGGGACAGGGAGCCTACGAGCAGTACTTC; CDR3aa: CASSPGQGAYEQYF; j_gene: TRBJ2-7; d_gene: TRBD1; v_gene: TRBV18; abundance: -
CDR3nt: TGCGCCAGCAGTATTGGGGGGGCAGGATACACAGATACGCAGTATTTT; CDR3aa: CASSIGGAGYTDTQYF; j_gene: TRBJ2-3; d_gene: -; v_gene: TRBV5-1; abundance: -
CDR3nt: TGTGCCAGCAGCGTTTGGGAGGCCATGAACACTGAAGCTTTCTTT; CDR3aa: CASSVWEAMNTEAFF; j_gene: TRBJ1-1; d_gene: -; v_gene: TRBV9; abundance: -
CDR3nt: TGTGCCAGCAGCCGACGGGATGAGCAGTTCTTC; CDR3aa: CASSRRDEQFF; j_gene: TRBJ2-1; d_gene: -; v_gene: TRBV6-5; abundance: -
CDR3nt: TGTGCCAGCAGCTTGCTAGCGGGGATTGGGCCGGGGAATGAGCAGTTCTTC; CDR3aa: CASSLLAGIGPGNEQFF; j_gene: TRBJ2-1; d_gene: TRBD2; v_gene: TRBV5-4; abundance: -
CDR3nt: TGTGCCAGCAGCGTAGATGCGGGTAATTCACCCCTCCACTTT; CDR3aa: CASSVDAGNSPLHF; j_gene: TRBJ1-6; d_gene: -; v_gene: TRBV9; abundance: -
CDR3nt: TGTGCCAGCAGCTTATTGGGACAGGGGGCACGTAACTATGGCTACACCTTC; CDR3aa: CASSLLGQGARNYGYTF; j_gene: TRBJ1-2; d_gene: TRBD1; v_gene: TRBV7-2; abundance: few
CDR3nt: TGTGCCAGCAGCCTAGGGACTAGCGGGGGGGCATGGCAGTTCTTC; CDR3aa: CASSLGTSGGAWQFF; j_gene: TRBJ2-1; d_gene: TRBD2; v_gene: TRBV3-1/TRBV3-2; abundance: once
CDR3nt: TGCGCCAGCAGCTTCGGCGGAGAGTACAATGAGCAGTTCTTC; CDR3aa: CASSFGGEYNEQFF; j_gene: TRBJ2-1; d_gene: -; v_gene: TRBV5-1; abundance: -
CDR3nt: TGTGCCAGCAGACCTACACAGGGCCTCTATGGCTACACCTTC; CDR3aa: CASRPTQGLYGYTF; j_gene: TRBJ1-2; d_gene: -; v_gene: TRBV5-4; abundance: -
CDR3nt: TGTGCCTGGAGTGTACTAGATAACACTGAAGCTTTCTTT; CDR3aa: CAWSVLDNTEAFF; j_gene: TRBJ1-1; d_gene: -; v_gene: TRBV30; abundance: -
CDR3nt: TGCGCCAGCAGCCAACATACGACGGGGGGAAACACCATATATTTT; CDR3aa: CASSQHTTGGNTIYF; j_gene: TRBJ1-3; d_gene: -; v_gene: TRBV4-1; abundance: -
CDR3nt: TGCGCCAGCAGCCAAGGGGGGGGTGCCTACGAGCAGTACTTC; CDR3aa: CASSQGGGAYEQYF; j_gene: TRBJ2-7; d_gene: -; v_gene: TRBV5-1; abundance: -
CDR3nt: TGTGCCAGCACCGCCCGGGGACTATATGGCTACACCTTC; CDR3aa: CASTARGLYGYTF; j_gene: TRBJ1-2; d_gene: -; v_gene: TRBV6-5; abundance: -
CDR3nt: TGCGCCAGCAGCCAGGCGGACAGATATAATTCACCCCTCCACTTT; CDR3aa: CASSQADRYNSPLHF; j_gene: TRBJ1-6; d_gene: -; v_gene: TRBV4-1; abundance: -
CDR3nt: TGCGCCAGCAGCCAAGTCTGGGGCATTGAAAAACTGTTTTTT; CDR3aa: CASSQVWGIEKLFF; j_gene: TRBJ1-4; d_gene: -; v_gene: TRBV4-1; abundance: -
CDR3nt: TGTGCCTGGAGTGTCTGGAACACTGAAGCTTTCTTT; CDR3aa: CAWSVWNTEAFF; j_gene: TRBJ1-1; d_gene: -; v_gene: TRBV30; abundance: -
CDR3nt: TGCGCCAGCAGCCACGCAGCCGGGGGGCCGATGTACGAGCAGTACTTC; CDR3aa: CASSHAAGGPMYEQYF; j_gene: TRBJ2-7; d_gene: -; v_gene: TRBV4-1; abundance: -
CDR3nt: TGTGCCAGCAGCTTAGCGTATTCGCAGAATTCACCCCTCCACTTT; CDR3aa: CASSLAYSQNSPLHF; j_gene: TRBJ1-6; d_gene: -; v_gene: TRBV7-2; abundance: -
CDR3nt: TGTGCCAGCAGCTTGGACAGAACTTTCTCTGGAAACACCATATATTTT; CDR3aa: CASSLDRTFSGNTIYF; j_gene: TRBJ1-3; d_gene: -; v_gene: TRBV5-5; abundance: -
CDR3nt: TGTGCCAGTAGTATAGGGCAGGGCAATCAGCCCCAGCATTTT; CDR3aa: CASSIGQGNQPQHF; j_gene: TRBJ1-5; d_gene: -; v_gene: TRBV19; abundance: -
CDR3nt: TGTGCCTGGACCACTAGCGGGGGATATACGCAGTATTTT; CDR3aa: CAWTTSGGYTQYF; j_gene: TRBJ2-3; d_gene: TRBD2; v_gene: TRBV30; abundance: -
CDR3nt: TGTGCCAGTAGCCCGACAAACACAGATACGCAGTATTTT; CDR3aa: CASSPTNTDTQYF; j_gene: TRBJ2-3; d_gene: -; v_gene: TRBV19; abundance: -